This record concerns one TCR beta chain sequence. It lacks a known antigen. Base quality data are lacking; no much larger clone is found one base away. This entry comes from a study of cytomegalovirus exposure and HLA in healthy donors listed by TCRdb under 2017. Describing the broader study: According to an earlier analysis of 587 of the donors, 150 million to 200 million T cells yielded some 120 million unique TCR beta sequences and about 300 Gb of sequence data. Roughly 310 gigabases of sequencing data and roughly 90 million unique TCR sequences were included in an early release covering about 700 HLA-typed donors. Of the roughly 400 genotyped donors, 70% to 90% were placed in the genetic ancestry cluster associated with self-reported Caucasian donors. The study aimed to test whether signatures of past pathogen exposure could be identified by cataloging public T cell receptors. The T cell repertoires of about 700 subjects were profiled by immunosequencing and related to cytomegalovirus serostatus. Besides the first cohort of some 670 subjects, a separate validation cohort made up of over a hundred different subjects was used. To predict cytomegalovirus infection status, the study combined high-throughput TCR immunosequencing, statistical association of individual TCRs with disease status, and machine learning. To study patterns of TCR occurrence, a later analysis re-analyzed previously published TCR beta repertoires from 666 donors and added high-resolution HLA genotyping. Rather than using new phenotypic data, the later analysis identified candidate immune exposures from TCR beta sequences and from how often those sequences occurred across donors. An earlier analysis of roughly 600 of the donors used high-throughput TCR beta sequencing to judge whether each TCR beta V gene segment behaved as functional or pseudogenic. Donor age, sex, ethnicity and CMV serostatus were compiled together with the repertoire data. In a later genetic analysis, genome-wide SNP genotypes for about 55% of the roughly 670 donors were used, and that subset was treated as a discovery cohort. All discovery cohort repertoires had been generated on a single sequencing platform. Both class I and class II loci were covered by HLA typing, at four-digit resolution. Typing coverage differed by locus: A, B, C, DRB1 and DQB1 were typed in about 629-630 donors, DQA1 in around 500, DPA1 in some 610, and DPB1 in 450 to 480. Roughly 5 DR-DQ haplotypes were handled as single units for association and clustering, since linkage in the cohort was strong. On average, 235,054 unique TCR beta nucleotide sequences were sequenced per donor among a few hundred genotyped donors of the cohort, with roughly 18% of those sequences being non-productive.

The cohort consisted of 600 to 700 healthy bone marrow donors. Cohort members were all nominally healthy when sampled, although unrecorded immune exposures were likely present. The donor was CMV seropositive and was included in the group of some 290 seropositive cohort members. A peripheral blood sample was collected from each donor, and TCR beta sequencing was performed on peripheral blood mononuclear cells. The Qiagen DNeasy Blood Extraction Kit was used to extract genomic DNA from the blood cell samples. CDR3 length: 15 amino acids, cysteine to phenylalanine. Just the 45-base CDR3 DNA is kept, in frame starting at base 1. Trimming takes 2 bases off V and 1 base off J; junction bases not matched to a gene: 5. According to the germline V gene, CDR1 reads SGHRS and CDR2 reads YFSETQ. Library preparation used the immunoSEQ multiplex PCR assay. For the multiplex PCR, a mixture combining 60 forward primers for TCR Vbeta segments and 13 reverse primers for TCR Jbeta segments was used. The CDR3 region of rearranged TCR beta genes was amplified from genomic DNA by a multiplex PCR assay. The amplified TCR beta libraries were sequenced on the Illumina HiSeq System as 87-base-pair reads. The authors' pipeline ran thus. A later analysis counted some 80 million unique TCR beta chains across the 670 or so repertoires, and roughly 11 million of these chains were shared by at least two donors. Raw reads were error-corrected and collapsed into unique sequences by a nearest-neighbor algorithm in which closely related sequences were merged to remove PCR and sequencing errors. V, D and J gene segments were assigned by aligning CDR3 sequences to IMGT reference sequences. For a sequence to be retained, a match of at least six nucleotides to both a V gene segment and a J gene segment was required. A rearrangement counted as productive if the CDR3 had no stop codons and remained in frame with V and J, and every other rearrangement counted as non-productive. Following IMGT convention, CDR3 was defined as the stretch from the second conserved V-encoded cysteine to the conserved J-encoded phenylalanine. Sequences without an unambiguous match to a single V gene segment were excluded from the earlier analysis of about 600 of the donors. An earlier analysis of fewer than 650 of the donors classified V segments as functional when productive rearrangements were above 56.7% and as segregating when the standard deviation between donors was above 5%. A statistical classification framework was built for diagnosing cytomegalovirus status from the catalog of TCR beta chain sequences. In a later analysis, TCR nucleotide sequences were compared against IMGT/GENE-DB human TR gene sequences so that V and J genes could be assigned. The TCRdist pipeline was used in a later analysis to assign CDR3 sequences and most-parsimonious VDJ recombination scenarios. In a later analysis, every TCR beta chain was defined by the combination of its CDR3 amino acid sequence and its V-gene family, and reads without a unique V-gene family were dropped. To address suspected cross-contamination and a sequencing artifact, a later analysis removed approximately 590 highly shared, low-generation-probability nucleotide sequences. For each public chain, a later analysis derived a clonal expansion index from normalized ranks of inferred template counts within each repertoire. In a later analysis, generation probabilities were computed using a VDJ recombination model fitted to out-of-frame rearrangements, and the results were checked against IGoR. Hypergeometric tests were used in a later analysis to score TCR-TCR, TCR-HLA and TCR-CMV co-occurrence, with a repertoire-size bias correction applied to the TCR pairs. To estimate false discovery rates, a later analysis permuted the HLA or CMV assignments 20 times. In a later analysis, co-occurring TCRs were grouped with DBSCAN, and TCRdist sequence similarity was added when clustering was performed within HLA-allele-positive subsets. For co-occurrence clustering, repertoires with fewer than 30,000 or more than 120,000 public chains were excluded, along with roughly 5 repertoires with anomalous nucleotide sharing. What TCRdb holds here is the immuneACCESS table cut down to in-frame rearrangements. Part of the clones is not present; checked against another copy, under half of the missing clones reflect an unresolved V gene, and the others are unexplained. That table furnishes V, J and clone size, whereas the DNA furnished D and trimming. This sample holds fewer than 200,000 clones; about 13% were observed only once. The biggest ten clones account for roughly 7.7% of the sample.

What the study reported, not specific to this receptor: Some IMGT-functional V segments, including TRBV6-2 and TRBV6-3, could not be distinguished by the 87-base-pair reads and were therefore excluded. According to a later genetic analysis, donors in an Asian-associated ancestry cluster had fewer N-insertions in productive TCRs than the approximately 650-donor mean. A total of around 150 TCR beta chains were listed by the study as associated with cytomegalovirus. A further reported finding was that TCR beta sequences accurately predicted the HLA-A and HLA-B alleles for most subjects in the first cohort. Only TCR beta chains were sequenced in this cohort, and the absence of alpha or paired-chain data limited detectable features. A later analysis reported that several top co-occurrence clusters appeared linked to parvovirus B19, influenza, CMV and Epstein-Barr virus. A later analysis found that most CMV-associated TCR beta chains appeared HLA-restricted, with HLA associations seemingly driven largely by CMV exposure. Three of the identified cytomegalovirus-associated TCR beta chains were confirmed in vitro to be specific for cytomegalovirus antigens. Roughly uniform sequencing depth across donors was assumed in presence/absence analyses, although this assumption may not hold. Over 15 rarely observed V segments, including chromosome 9 orphons, were excluded from the earlier analysis of a few hundred of the donors because counts were too low. A group of highly shared sequence variants was considered likely to be a technical artifact of the sequencing pipeline. When HLA alleles, especially DR and DQ, strongly co-occurred, attributing TCR associations to individual alleles was difficult. While some public TCRs were present in many individuals, most TCR sequences turned up only very rarely across donors. Specific HLA alleles were associated with 15,000 to 20,000 TCR beta sequences at a false discovery rate of 0.05 in a later analysis. For the cohort, immune exposure information was limited to CMV serostatus. In an earlier analysis of 450 to 750 of the donors, most TCR beta V segments appeared in productive rearrangements about 87% or about 30% of the time, broadly matching IMGT annotations. In both the original and validation cohorts, the classifier was reported to diagnose cytomegalovirus status with high specificity and sensitivity. Compared with equally common non-associated chains, HLA-associated TCR beta chains in a later analysis were more clonally expanded and had lower generation probabilities. Correlated functional status among segregating V segments might reflect linkage disequilibrium, but an unknown experimental factor could not be ruled out. An association between a missense DCLRE1C variant and V-gene and J-gene trimming of TCR beta chains was found in a later genetic analysis and replicated in an independent cohort. The authors suggested that the approach could potentially be generalized to other disease states and immunological phenotypes. A later analysis found that TCR association rates varied across HLA loci, with DRB1 alleles showing the most associated TCRs and HLA-C alleles the fewest. Because HLA typing was unavailable for some donors at each locus, only the typed subset was used in association tests.

The sequenced material came from PBMCs. The sequence was obtained from a man between 50 and 59 years old in good health and CMV-seropositive. The rearrangement joined TRBV5-1 to TRBJ1-1; TRBD1 agrees with 7 junctional bases. The DNA sequence follows: TGCGCCAGCAGCTTACAGGGGCCTCCGAACACTGAAGCTTTCTTT. This encodes CASSLQGPPNTEAFF. The reference TRBV5-1 and TRBJ1-1 proteins fill in what lies around the CDR3, so the full variable domain reads KAGVTQTPRYLIKTRGQQVTLSCSPISGHRSVSWYQQTPGQGLQFLFEYFSETQRNKGNFPGRFSGRQFSNSRSEMNVSTLELGDSALYLCASSLQGPPNTEAFFGQGTRLTVV.